The 32 T cell receptor beta chains below come from one sample, sequenced in a study of STAT5B mutations in CD4+ large granular lymphocyte leukemia. Libraries were prepared by immunoSEQ multiplex PCR; TCRdb keeps only in-frame clonotypes and omits some of them. The sample records nearly 45,000 clones, 86% being singletons. Sample: CD4+ T cells from blood buffy coats. Receptors originate from a human donor in good health.

The chain joins TRBV19 to TRBJ1-5; 7 positions agree with TRBD1. CDR1 is LNHDA and CDR2 is SQIVND in the germline V gene (reference sequence). The CDR3 runs to 15 residues. The V and J ends lost 5 bases and 4 bases, in that order; junction bases with no gene match: 8. The CDR3, as DNA: TGTGCCAGTAGTCCTCGACAGGGTGGTAATCAGCCCCAGCATTTT. Amino acids: CASSPRQGGNQPQHF. Full variable domain (rest looked up from reference TRBV19 and TRBJ1-5): DGGITQSPKYLFRKEGQNVTLSCEQNLNHDAMYWYRQDPGQGLRLIYYSQIVNDFQKGDIAEGYSVSREKKESFPLTVTSAQKNPTAFYLCASSPRQGGNQPQHFGDGTRLSIL.

V is TRBV9 and J is TRBJ1-3; 9 nucleotides align to TRBD1. The CDR3 runs 17 residues. The germline CDR1 and CDR2 sequences are SGDLS and YYNGEE. Unmatched junction bases numbered 7, after V lost 3 bases and J lost 0 bases. CDR3 DNA sequence: TGTGCCAGCAGCGCAGGACAGGGGACCTTCTCTGGAAACACCATATATTTT. Translating it yields CASSAGQGTFSGNTIYF.

The V call is TRBV10-1, the J call TRBJ2-1, with a weak D call TRBD2 (5 bases). The CDR3 covers 13 residues. V shed 7 bases and J shed 2 bases, with 9 bases lying between them. CDR1 is WNHNN, CDR2 SYGVQD, per germline (reference sequence). This CDR3 is CASTGNTYNEQFF. In DNA, the CDR3 is TGCGCCAGCACCGGGAATACCTACAATGAGCAGTTCTTC.

This rearrangement joins TRBV7-9 to TRBJ2-1; D is unresolved. CDR3 length: 14 amino acids. In germline, CDR1 is SEHNR, CDR2 FQNEAQ (reference sequence). V was pared by 1 base and J by 9 bases, with 13 bases between. DNA for the CDR3: TGTGCCAGCAGCTTAGATAACAGATTGGGTGAGCAGTTCTTC. Protein: CASSLDNRLGEQFF. The complete variable domain, with remaining parts taken from reference TRBV7-9 and TRBJ2-1, reads DTGVSQNPRHKITKRGQNVTFRCDPISEHNRLYWYRQTLGQGPEFLTYFQNEAQLEKSRLLSDRFSAERPKGSFSTLEIQRTEQGDSAMYLCASSLDNRLGEQFFGPGTRLTVL.

The chain recombines TRBV30 with TRBJ2-7; 8 positions match TRBD2. The CDR3 covers 13 residues. Germline V CDR1 and CDR2: GTSNPN, SVGIG (reference sequence). V lost 8 bases, J lost 3 bases, and 9 bases stayed unmatched. Written as DNA, the CDR3 is TGTGCCGGTGGGCGGGAGGCCAACTACGAGCAGTACTTC. It codes for CAGGREANYEQYF. Complete variable domain (other parts from reference TRBV30 and TRBJ2-7): SQTIHQWPATLVQPVGSPLSLECTVEGTSNPNLYWYRQAAGRGLQLLFYSVGIGQISSEVPQNLSASRPQDRQFILSSKKLLLSDSGFYLCAGGREANYEQYFGPGTRLTVT.

CDR3 nucleotide sequence: TGTGCCAGCAGCTTAAATCGGACCTACAATGAGCAGTTCTTC. This encodes CASSLNRTYNEQFF. The chain employs TRBV7-2 and TRBJ2-1; D unclear. The V end lost 2 bases, the J end lost 2 bases, and 7 bases lay between the germline ends. In germline, CDR1 is SGHTA, CDR2 FQGNSA. The CDR3 is made up of 14 amino acids. Using reference TRBV7-2 and TRBJ2-1 for the parts outside the CDR3, the full variable domain is GAGVSQSPSNKVTEKGKDVELRCDPISGHTALYWYRQSLGQGLEFLIYFQGNSAPDKSGLPSDRFSAERTGGSVSTLTIQRTQQEDSAVYLCASSLNRTYNEQFFGPGTRLTVL.

The chain couples TRBV9 to TRBJ2-1, with TRBD2 matching 11 bases. Germline assignment: CDR1 SGDLS and CDR2 YYNGEE. CDR3 length equals 15 residues. With V trimmed by 1 base and J by 3 bases, 0 bases remained unmatched. CDR3 sequence (DNA): TGTGCCAGCAGCGTACTAGCGGGAGGCTACAATGAGCAGTTCTTC. Encoded protein: CASSVLAGGYNEQFF. The full variable domain, with the rest looked up from reference TRBV9 and TRBJ2-1, is DSGVTQTPKHLITATGQRVTLRCSPRSGDLSVYWYQQSLDQGLQFLIQYYNGEERAKGNILERFSAQQFPDLHSELNLSSLELGDSALYFCASSVLAGGYNEQFFGPGTRLTVL.

This sequence joins TRBV7-9 and TRBJ2-7; 8 bases match TRBD2. The CDR3 covers 15 residues. V lost 3 bases to trimming and J lost 0 bases; unmatched junction nucleotides: 4. CDR1 is SEHNR and CDR2 is FQNEAQ in the germline V gene (reference sequence). The CDR3 loop is CASSFDGTSSYEQYF. The DNA of the CDR3 is TGTGCCAGCAGCTTTGACGGGACTAGCTCCTACGAGCAGTACTTC. The whole variable domain, remainder taken from reference TRBV7-9 and TRBJ2-7, is DTGVSQNPRHKITKRGQNVTFRCDPISEHNRLYWYRQTLGQGPEFLTYFQNEAQLEKSRLLSDRFSAERPKGSFSTLEIQRTEQGDSAMYLCASSFDGTSSYEQYFGPGTRLTVT.

This clone has just a few counts. The chain links TRBV6-5 to TRBJ1-2, with unresolved D. The CDR3 covers 12 residues. V was trimmed by 2 bases and J by 5 bases, leaving 6 bases between them. The germline CDR1 and CDR2 sequences are MNHEY and SVGAGI. The CDR3 is CASSYPTYGYTF. Written as DNA, the CDR3 is TGTGCCAGCAGTTACCCGACGTATGGCTACACCTTC.

The chain links TRBV5-1 to TRBJ1-2, with 9 bases fitting TRBD1. The CDR3 spans 16 residues. The trim removed 0 bases at V and 8 bases at J, leaving 11 bases unmatched. Germline V gene data show CDR1 as SGHRS and CDR2 as YFSETQ. The CDR3 region has the DNA TGCGCCAGCAGCTTGGATAGGGACAGGGCACCTCTCGGCTACACCTTC. Protein: CASSLDRDRAPLGYTF.

This chain links TRBV11-3 with TRBJ2-1, with D maybe TRBD2 (5 bases). The CDR3 spans 18 residues. Trimming stripped 0 bases from V and 0 bases from J, with 15 bases between. Germline values: CDR1 SGHNT, CDR2 YENEEA. CDR3 nucleotides: TGTGCCAGCAGCTTAGATCAGAGCGGATCGAGCTCCTACAATGAGCAGTTCTTC. Its protein is CASSLDQSGSSSYNEQFF.

The chain recombines TRBV9 with TRBJ2-1; maybe TRBD2 (5 bases). The CDR3 is 13 amino acids. The V gene lost 4 bases and the J gene lost 8 bases, with 13 bases spanning the gap. Looked up from germline, CDR1 is SGDLS and CDR2 is YYNGEE. The DNA of the CDR3 is TGTGCCAGCAGCCTAACCACTAGTGATGAGCAGTTCTTC. Its protein product is CASSLTTSDEQFF.

The chain links TRBV2 to TRBJ1-4; TRBD1 matches at 12 bases. Germline lookup yields CDR1 SNHLY and CDR2 FYNNEI. The CDR3 spans 16 residues. J lost 7 bases, V lost 6 bases, and 9 bases had no gene match. The CDR3 DNA reads as TGTGCCAGCAGCCCGGGACAGGGGGCCTTTGGTGAAAAACTGTTTTTT. Translated, it gives CASSPGQGAFGEKLFF.

The gene calls are TRBV6-6 and TRBJ1-1, with TRBD1 matching 11 bases. Trimming removed 5 bases from V and 1 base from J; junction bases left unmatched: 6. Per germline, CDR1 MNHNY and CDR2 SVGAGI (reference sequence). The CDR3 is made up of 16 amino acids. Here the CDR3 reads CASSLGTGGRNTEAFF. CDR3 nucleotide sequence: TGTGCCAGCAGTCTCGGGACAGGGGGTAGGAACACTGAAGCTTTCTTT.

This chain uses TRBV29-1 with TRBJ2-2; D may be TRBD2 (5 bases). The V and J ends lost 6 bases and 1 base respectively, with 9 bases between them. The CDR3 is made up of 13 amino acids. In germline, CDR1 is SQVTM, CDR2 ANQGSEA. DNA of the CDR3: TGCAGCGTGAGGGTGGGGAACACCGGGGAGCTGTTTTTT. It specifies CSVRVGNTGELFF.

The V and J genes are TRBV6-1 and TRBJ1-2, with D hard to call. Germline-derived CDR1 and CDR2 are MNHNS and SASEGT. Trimming shortened V by 7 bases and J by 8 bases, and 23 bases separated the two germline ends. The CDR3 runs 15 residues. The CDR3 sequence is CASTLDPFGTSGYTF. CDR3 nucleotide sequence: TGTGCCAGCACCCTGGACCCGTTTGGTACTAGCGGCTACACCTTC.

This clone was seen only a few times. In the same sample, other DNA sequences code for this CDR3. This sequence joins TRBV7-2 and TRBJ1-5; D is uncertain. From germline, CDR1 is SGHTA and CDR2 FQGNSA. The CDR3 spans 13 residues. Trimming took off 0 bases at V and 7 bases at J, with 7 bases between the two ends. This CDR3 is CASSLASGQPQHF. CDR3 coding DNA: TGTGCCAGCAGCTTAGCGTCGGGGCAGCCCCAGCATTTT. The full variable domain, rest sourced from reference TRBV7-2 and TRBJ1-5, is GAGVSQSPSNKVTEKGKDVELRCDPISGHTALYWYRQSLGQGLEFLIYFQGNSAPDKSGLPSDRFSAERTGGSVSTLTIQRTQQEDSAVYLCASSLASGQPQHFGDGTRLSIL.

CDR3 region: CASSLGRGVYGYTF. CDR3 in DNA: TGCGCCAGCAGCTTGGGAAGAGGGGTCTATGGCTACACCTTC. The V call is TRBV5-1, the J call TRBJ1-2; possible D gene TRBD1, 5 bases. The ends were cut back, 0 bases at V and 4 bases at J, with 10 bases in the middle. Per germline, CDR1 SGHRS and CDR2 YFSETQ. The length of the CDR3 is 14 residues.

This sequence joins TRBV7-2 and TRBJ2-3; D call uncertain. Trimming removed 3 bases from V and 6 bases from J, with 7 bases in between. CDR1 and CDR2 from the germline V gene are SGHTA and FQGNSA. CDR3 length equals 12 residues. The CDR3: CASSFSGDTQYF. For the CDR3, the DNA is TGTGCCAGCAGCTTTTCTGGTGATACGCAGTATTTT.

The genes are TRBV7-3 and TRBJ1-1, with 7 bases matching TRBD1. The trim removed 5 bases at V and 2 bases at J, leaving 5 bases unmatched. CDR1 SGHTA and CDR2 FQGTGA come from the germline V gene. CDR3 length: 14 residues. Here the CDR3 reads CASSPGTVNTEAFF. For the CDR3, the DNA is TGTGCCAGCAGCCCCGGGACAGTTAACACTGAAGCTTTCTTT.

This chain connects TRBV1 to TRBJ1-5; the table's D call, TRBD1, has no DNA check behind it. TRBV1 is a pseudogene segment. The CDR3 consists of 18 residues. CDR3 coding DNA: TGCACCAGCAGCCAAATAAAACGACAGGGGATTTTCGGTCAGCCCCAGCATTTT. This codes for CTSSQIKRQGIFGQPQHF.

This clone showed up just a few times. The chain couples TRBV5-1 to TRBJ1-2; 10 bases are a match to TRBD1. This CDR3 is built from 13 residues. Germline CDR1 and CDR2: SGHRS and YFSETQ. J was trimmed by 7 bases and V by 3 bases; bases with no gene match: 3. The CDR3 reads CASSWDRGSGYTF. The CDR3 DNA follows: TGCGCCAGCAGCTGGGACAGGGGCAGTGGCTACACCTTC.

This chain connects TRBV27 to TRBJ1-5; D is unclear. This CDR3 region has 14 residues. Trimming removed 8 bases from V and 3 bases from J, with 14 bases in between. CDR1 is MNHEY, CDR2 SMNVEV, per germline (reference sequence). CDR3 DNA sequence: TGTGCCAGCCGCGCGGGCAGAGTCAATCAGCCCCAGCATTTT. Its protein product is CASRAGRVNQPQHF.

The chain couples TRBV27 to TRBJ2-5; D uncertain. The germline V gene encodes CDR1 MNHEY and CDR2 SMNVEV (reference sequence). The CDR3 consists of 14 residues. V lost 0 bases to trimming and J lost 5 bases, with 10 bases between them. In DNA form, the CDR3 reads TGTGCCAGCAGTTTATCCCGCCCGTGGGAGACCCAGTACTTC. It encodes CASSLSRPWETQYF.

The V call is TRBV6-1, the J call TRBJ1-1, with D perhaps TRBD1 (5 bases). The CDR3 is 10 residues long. The V and J ends lost 10 bases and 5 bases respectively, with 8 bases between them. CDR1 and CDR2 (germline): MNHNS, SASEGT. CDR3 sequence reads: CATGLTEAFF. The CDR3 bases are TGTGCCACGGGACTTACTGAAGCTTTCTTT.

The chain couples TRBV5-8 to TRBJ2-2, with 10 nucleotides matching TRBD2. This CDR3 is built from 18 residues. V was pared by 0 bases and J by 5 bases, with 10 bases of the junction left unmatched. Germline V lookup: CDR1 SGHTS, CDR2 YDEGEE. CDR3: CASSLEGGLAGATGELFF. The CDR3 DNA reads as TGTGCCAGCAGCTTGGAGGGAGGCCTAGCGGGAGCAACCGGGGAGCTGTTTTTT. The variable domain in full, with the rest retrieved from reference TRBV5-8 and TRBJ2-2, is EAGVTQSPTHLIKTRGQQATLRCSPISGHTSVYWYQQALGLGLQFLLWYDEGEERNRGNFPPRFSGRQFPNYSSELNVNALELEDSALYLCASSLEGGLAGATGELFFGEGSRLTVL.

This chain uses TRBV5-1 with TRBJ2-1; 12 nucleotides line up with TRBD2. Germline CDR1 reads SGHRS; CDR2 reads YFSETQ. V gave up 0 bases and J gave up 8 bases; unmatched junction bases: 0. The CDR3 runs 14 residues. The CDR3 DNA is TGCGCCAGCAGCTTGGGACTAGCGGGAGATGAGCAGTTCTTC. It codes for CASSLGLAGDEQFF.

The chain recombines TRBV11-2 with TRBJ2-2; 7 nucleotides match TRBD1. This CDR3 has 15 amino acids. Germline V gene lookup returns CDR1 SGHAT and CDR2 FQNNGV. Trimming took 5 bases from V and 1 from J; bases not matched to a gene: 4. CDR3 in amino acids: CASSRGRLNTGELFF. Written as DNA, the CDR3 is TGTGCCAGCAGCAGGGGGCGATTGAACACCGGGGAGCTGTTTTTT.

This clone appeared once. The CDR3 protein is CASSPPGTGPGYTF. The CDR3 DNA reads TGTGCCAGCTCACCACCCGGGACAGGGCCTGGCTACACCTTC. V is TRBV18 and J is TRBJ1-2, with 9 bases lining up with TRBD1. Germline assignment: CDR1 KGHSH and CDR2 LQKENI. J gave up 7 bases and V 0 bases, and 3 bases lay outside the gene matches. CDR3 length: 14 residues.

V and J are TRBV11-2 and TRBJ1-5; no clear D gene. Germline loops: CDR1 SGHAT, CDR2 FQNNGV. The V end was cut by 1 base, the J end by 5 bases, with 9 bases between. This CDR3 region has 14 residues. The CDR3, as DNA: TGTGCCAGCAGCTTAGTCGGGCGTGATCAGCCCCAGCATTTT. It translates to CASSLVGRDQPQHF.

The V and J genes are TRBV5-4 and TRBJ1-1; D remains unclear. Trimming shortened V by 0 bases and J by 2 bases, and 11 bases separated the two germline ends. Germline V gene data show CDR1 as SGHNT and CDR2 as YYREEE (reference sequence). This CDR3 comprises 15 residues. CDR3 sequence (DNA): TGTGCCAGCAGCTTGGTGGGTCAGCCAAACACTGAAGCTTTCTTT. It translates to CASSLVGQPNTEAFF.

The chain uses TRBV7-9 and TRBJ2-5; D perhaps matches TRBD2 (5 bases). V lost 3 bases and J lost 2, with 16 bases in between. The CDR3 has 16 residues. From germline, CDR1 is SEHNR and CDR2 FQNEAQ (reference sequence). CDR3 nucleotides: TGTGCCAGCAGCTTCGACTATCGCGGGCGGCAAGAGACCCAGTACTTC. This codes for CASSFDYRGRQETQYF.